These 8 T cell receptor beta chains were all obtained from the same sample, sequenced in a study of OX40 agonist ivuxolimab in advanced cancers. Assay: immunoSEQ multiplex PCR; the TCRdb copy retains only in-frame clones and omits some. The sample holds 50,000 to 70,000 clones, around 81% seen once. Source: CD4+ or CD8+ T cells sorted from blood, taken in a trial of the OX40 agonist ivuxolimab. Receptor source: an adult with an advanced solid tumor such as melanoma, head and neck, liver or kidney cancer.

The V and J genes are TRBV28 and TRBJ1-2; D unclear. Germline V gives CDR1 MDHEN, CDR2 SYDVKM. The CDR3 sequence is 12 residues long. The V end lost 4 bases, the J end lost 2 bases, and 5 bases lay between the germline ends. As DNA, the CDR3 is TGTGCCAGCAGTTCCACGAACTATGGCTACACCTTC. Protein sequence: CASSSTNYGYTF.

The chain is built from TRBV16 and TRBJ2-4; D gene ambiguous. Germline lookup yields CDR1 KGHSY and CDR2 FQNENV. This CDR3 is 12 amino acids long. With 1 base removed from V and 6 bases from J, the gap between germline ends came to 4 bases. The CDR3 coding sequence is TGTGCCAGCAGCCAATTGGCAAACATTCAGTACTTC. Amino acid sequence: CASSQLANIQYF.

This rearrangement joins TRBV10-3 to TRBJ1-2; tentatively, D is TRBD1 (5 bases). V gave up 6 bases and J gave up 2 bases, with 10 bases separating them. This CDR3 has 13 residues. Looked up from germline, CDR1 is ENHRY and CDR2 is SYGVKD. CDR3: CAIRTGRNYGYTF. CDR3 DNA sequence: TGTGCCATCAGGACGGGACGGAACTATGGCTACACCTTC.

This clone was seen a few times. V gene TRBV7-2 combines with J gene TRBJ1-4; TRBD1 is a possible D gene (5 bases). Germline loops: CDR1 SGHTA, CDR2 FQGNSA. V lost 5 bases to trimming and J lost 8 bases, with 12 bases between them. The CDR3 is made up of 13 amino acids. The CDR3 DNA sequence: TGTGCCAGCAGCGGCCTATGGGGGGAAAAACTGTTTTTT. Protein: CASSGLWGEKLFF. The full variable domain, with the rest looked up from reference TRBV7-2 and TRBJ1-4, is GAGVSQSPSNKVTEKGKDVELRCDPISGHTALYWYRQSLGQGLEFLIYFQGNSAPDKSGLPSDRFSAERTGGSVSTLTIQRTQQEDSAVYLCASSGLWGEKLFFGSGTQLSVL.

V gene TRBV7-9 combines with J gene TRBJ2-5; 8 bases line up with TRBD1. The V gene end was trimmed by 2 bases and the J gene end by 3 bases; junction bases not matched to a gene: 8. CDR1 SEHNR and CDR2 FQNEAQ come from the germline V gene (reference sequence). CDR3 length: 16 amino acids. The DNA of the CDR3 is TGTGCCAGCAGCTTACCTAGACAGGGGAATAAAGAGACCCAGTACTTC. This sequence encodes CASSLPRQGNKETQYF.

The genes are TRBV6-5 and TRBJ1-3; D gene uncertain. The CDR3 extends over 15 amino acids. The germline V gene has CDR1 MNHEY and CDR2 SVGAGI. V shed 6 bases and J shed 0 bases, with 12 bases lying between them. The DNA of the CDR3 is TGTGCCAGCAGCCCCGCATCGATCTCTGGAAACACCATATATTTT. It is translated as CASSPASISGNTIYF.

V usage is TRBV6-4 and J usage is TRBJ1-5, with a possible D match to TRBD1 (5 bases). CDR1 is MRHNA, CDR2 SNTAGT, per germline. The CDR3 consists of 14 residues. V lost 8 bases and J 1 base, leaving 12 bases between the germline ends. The CDR3 reads CASPGDGSNQPQHF. CDR3 nucleotides: TGTGCCAGCCCGGGGGACGGAAGCAATCAGCCCCAGCATTTT.

The chain uses TRBV6-6 and TRBJ2-4, with a possible D match to TRBD2 (6 bases). Trimming took 6 bases from V and 15 from J, leaving 27 bases between them. This CDR3 is 15 amino acids long. Germline CDR1 is MNHNY and CDR2 is SVGAGI (reference sequence). CDR3 sequence: CASSTLNSGDRRVYF. CDR3 in DNA: TGTGCCAGCAGCACCTTAAACTCGGGGGACCGAAGGGTGTACTTC.